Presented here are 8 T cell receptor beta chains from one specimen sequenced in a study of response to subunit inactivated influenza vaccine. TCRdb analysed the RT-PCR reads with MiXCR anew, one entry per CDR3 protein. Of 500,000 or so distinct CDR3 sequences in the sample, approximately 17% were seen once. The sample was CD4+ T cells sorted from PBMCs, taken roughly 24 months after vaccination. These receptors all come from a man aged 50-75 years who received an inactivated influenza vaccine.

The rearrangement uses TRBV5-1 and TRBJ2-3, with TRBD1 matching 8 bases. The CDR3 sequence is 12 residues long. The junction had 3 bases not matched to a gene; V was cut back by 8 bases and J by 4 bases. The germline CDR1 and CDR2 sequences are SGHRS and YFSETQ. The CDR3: CASRQGSDTQYF. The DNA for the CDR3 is TGCGCCAGTAGACAGGGGTCAGATACGCAGTATTTT.

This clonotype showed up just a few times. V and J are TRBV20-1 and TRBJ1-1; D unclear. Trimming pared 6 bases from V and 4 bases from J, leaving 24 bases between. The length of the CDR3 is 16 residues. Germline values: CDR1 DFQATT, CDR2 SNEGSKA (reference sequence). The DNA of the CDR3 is TGCAGTGCCGACCCGGCACCGGATCGCAGACCCACTGAAGCTTTCTTT. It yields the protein CSADPAPDRRPTEAFF.

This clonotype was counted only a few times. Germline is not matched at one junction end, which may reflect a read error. CDR3 in amino acids: CASNHQRLAGGFYEQFF. CDR3 bases: TGTGCTAGCAACCACCAGAGGCTAGCGGGGGGGTTCTATGAGCAGTTCTTC. The chain couples TRBV7-7 to TRBJ2-1, with TRBD2 matching 12 bases. The CDR3 has 17 amino acids. In germline, CDR1 is SSHAT, CDR2 FNYEAQ (reference sequence).

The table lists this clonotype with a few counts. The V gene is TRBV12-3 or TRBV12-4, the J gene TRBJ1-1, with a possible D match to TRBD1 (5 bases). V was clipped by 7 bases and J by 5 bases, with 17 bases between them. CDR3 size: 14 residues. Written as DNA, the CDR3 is TGTGCCAGCACCCCGCCCGGGGGTTGGACTGAAGCTTTCTTT. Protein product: CASTPPGGWTEAFF.

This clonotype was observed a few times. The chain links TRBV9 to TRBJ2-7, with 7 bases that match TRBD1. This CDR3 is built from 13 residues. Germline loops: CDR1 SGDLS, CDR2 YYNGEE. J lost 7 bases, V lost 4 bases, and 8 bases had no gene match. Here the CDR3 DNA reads TGTGCCAGCAGCAAGGGGGCATCCCTGGAGCAGTACTTC. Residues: CASSKGASLEQYF.

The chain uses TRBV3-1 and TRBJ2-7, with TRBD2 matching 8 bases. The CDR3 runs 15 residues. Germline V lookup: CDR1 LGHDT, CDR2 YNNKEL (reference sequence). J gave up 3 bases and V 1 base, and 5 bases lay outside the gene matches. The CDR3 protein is CASSQATGTSYEQYF. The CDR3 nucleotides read TGTGCCAGCAGCCAAGCAACCGGGACTAGCTACGAGCAGTACTTC.

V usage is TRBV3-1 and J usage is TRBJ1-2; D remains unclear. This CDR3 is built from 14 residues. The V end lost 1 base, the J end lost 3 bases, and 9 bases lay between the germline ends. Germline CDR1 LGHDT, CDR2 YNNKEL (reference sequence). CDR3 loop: CASSQGGGDYGYTF. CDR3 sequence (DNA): TGTGCCAGCAGCCAAGGGGGAGGAGACTATGGCTACACCTTC. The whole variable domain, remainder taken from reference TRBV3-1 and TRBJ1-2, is DTAVSQTPKYLVTQMGNDKSIKCEQNLGHDTMYWYKQDSKKFLKIMFSYNNKELIINETVPNRFSPKSPDKAHLNLHINSLELGDSAVYFCASSQGGGDYGYTFGSGTRLTVV.

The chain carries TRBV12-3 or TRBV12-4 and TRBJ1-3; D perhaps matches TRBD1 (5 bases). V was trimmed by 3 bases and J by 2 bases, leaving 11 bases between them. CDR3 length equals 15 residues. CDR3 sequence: CASSFLGTAGNTIYF. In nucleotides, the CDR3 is TGTGCCAGCAGTTTTCTCGGGACGGCTGGAAACACCATATATTTT.